Sequencing of this T cell receptor beta chain was carried out in a study of T cell repertoires in cytomegalovirus infection. TCRdb recomputed calls from the reads with MiXCR, one row per CDR3 protein. The sample includes 630,000 or so distinct CDR3 sequences, approximately 25% seen only once; the top ten take around 7.6%. The germline gives CDR1 SQVTM, CDR2 ANQGSEA. V was trimmed by 3 bases and J by 7 bases, leaving 12 bases between them. The CDR3 is made up of 13 amino acids. This clonotype was observed a few times. The sequence was collected from a human donor in good health (CMV status not recorded). Some clones in this sample may be carry-over from other donors' samples. The sequenced material came from CD8+ T cells from PBMCs. The V call is TRBV29-1, the J call TRBJ2-2; the D gene could be TRBD1 or TRBD2 (5 bases each). The chain's CDR3 is CSVDEGKGGELFF. In DNA, the CDR3 is TGCAGCGTTGACGAGGGGAAGGGCGGGGAGCTGTTTTTT.